This T cell receptor (beta chain) was sequenced during a study of sequential checkpoint blockade in melanoma (dated by TCRdb to the late 2010s). In the study overall: Using 1:1 randomization, the trial assigned patients either to first-line nivolumab followed by ipilimumab (arm A) or to ipilimumab followed by nivolumab (arm B). Maintenance nivolumab came after both trial sequences. The investigation overall reported the following: The response-prediction model combining TCR metrics and mutation burden needs validation in larger, independent patient cohorts.

The treatment or condition label corresponds to: randomized to nivolumab then ipilimumab (arm A) or the reverse (arm B). None of the trial patients had been given prior DNA-damaging chemotherapy. On a FACS Aria II flow cytometer, live CD3+CD8+ cells that were negative for CD19 and CD56 were sorted from thawed PBMCs. Samples came from patients with melanoma in CheckMate 064, a randomized, open-label phase II trial of sequential checkpoint blockade. Peripheral blood mononuclear cells were obtained through leukapheresis, purified using Ficoll-Paque, and frozen in human serum containing approximately 11% DMSO. Purity of sorted blood CD3+CD8+ cells was verified at >95% immediately after sorting, followed by DNA extraction. The immunoSEQ Assay was used to immunosequence TCRbeta CDR3 regions from genomic DNA. Before high-throughput sequencing, the genomic DNA was amplified using bias-controlled multiplex PCR. Concerning the study's data processing: To quantify the absolute abundance of each unique TCRbeta CDR3 region, the sequences were collapsed and filtered. Clonality was defined as 1 minus Pielou's evenness and was calculated using productive rearrangements only. Clones with significantly greater frequencies in on-treatment versus baseline samples were identified using a previously published method. TCRdb's version of the immuneACCESS table is confined to in-frame rearrangements and falls short of the full clone set. An unresolved V gene accounts for under half of the shortfall where checked; the remainder is of unknown origin. V, J and clone size reflect that table, while D and trimming were determined from the DNA. The table for this sample lists around 9,800 clones; roughly 52% of them were counted only once. The ten largest account for 15% to 20% of the sample.

For CDR1 and CDR2, the germline V gene lists SGHVS and FQNEAQ. Spanning cysteine to phenylalanine, the CDR3 consists of 14 amino acids. Solely the CDR3 DNA is kept, with 42 bases framed from the first base. Only one count was recorded for this clone. Its antigen is currently not known. The junction differs from germline at one of its ends, possibly a read error. The origin of this receptor is a human donor with melanoma. Sequenced here: CD8+ T cells sorted from blood (inferred from file names), sampled from a patient given nivolumab and ipilimumab in sequence. The V and J segments used are TRBV7-8 and TRBJ2-7; TRBD2 fits 10 bases in the junction. The nucleotide sequence is given as TGTGCCAGCAGCTTATTAGCGGGAGGCTACGAGCGGTACTTC. This is translated as CASSLLAGGYERYF. Extended through the reference TRBV7-8 and TRBJ2-7 proteins, this CDR3 yields the full variable domain: GAGVSQSPRYKVAKRGQDVALRCDPISGHVSLFWYQQALGQGPEFLTYFQNEAQLDKSGLPSDRFFAERPEGSVSTLKIQRTQQEDSAVYLCASSLLAGGYERYFGPGTRLTVT.